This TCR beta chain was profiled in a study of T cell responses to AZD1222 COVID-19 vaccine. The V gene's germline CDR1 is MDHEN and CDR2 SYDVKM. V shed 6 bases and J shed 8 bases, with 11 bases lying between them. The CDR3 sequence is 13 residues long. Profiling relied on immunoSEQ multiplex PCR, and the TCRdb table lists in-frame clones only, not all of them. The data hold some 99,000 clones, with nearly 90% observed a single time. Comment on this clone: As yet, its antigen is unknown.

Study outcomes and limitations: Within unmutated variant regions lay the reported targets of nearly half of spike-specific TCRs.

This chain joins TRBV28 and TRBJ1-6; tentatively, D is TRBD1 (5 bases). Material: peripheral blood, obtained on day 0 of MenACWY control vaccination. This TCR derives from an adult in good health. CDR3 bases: TGTGCCAGCAGGGGGCTTGGGGATTCACCCCTCCACTTT. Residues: CASRGLGDSPLHF.